This TCR beta chain was recovered during a study of cytomegalovirus exposure and HLA in healthy donors. The CDR3 totals 14 residues. Germline V CDR1 and CDR2: SQVTM, ANQGSEA. V trimming: 7 bases; J trimming: 3 bases; junction bases outside the gene matches: 9. With 60 Vbeta and 13 Jbeta primers, the PCR was carried out. In the original processing: Unique TCR beta chains numbered approximately 80 million in a later analysis, with roughly 10 million shared. Libraries were prepared by immunoSEQ multiplex PCR; TCRdb keeps only in-frame clonotypes and omits some of them. The DNA gave D and trimming, while V, J and clone size come from that table. The data hold 150,000 to 200,000 clones, with more than 75% observed a single time.

The chain uses TRBV29-1 and TRBJ1-3, with 7 bases aligning to TRBD1. The sample was PBMCs. This sequence was found in a woman in her thirties in good health and CMV-seropositive. The CDR3 loop reads CSASGQAGGNTIYF. The CDR3 DNA sequence: TGCAGCGCCTCCGGACAGGCAGGTGGAAACACCATATATTTT.